This T cell receptor beta chain stems from a study of blood T cell repertoires in COVID-19 (dated by TCRdb to 2018 to 2021). About the study as a whole: The collaborator samples originated in the United States, Italy and Spain and spanned the acute and convalescent phases of COVID-19. Where available, HLA class I and class II types were obtained from metadata supplied by the sample provider rather than from assay-based typing. Samples came from the ongoing ImmuneRACE study (first 160 participants) plus 1,254 subjects from 6 global collaborators. The prospective study material was composed of cDNA or gDNA derived from T cells, B-cell-depleted T cells, or PBMCs. The dataset comprised deeply sampled blood TCRbeta repertoires from subjects exposed to, actively infected with, or recovered from COVID-19. The repertoires were released in a freely available public database intended as a resource for research on the immune response to SARS-CoV-2. Sample metadata almost always included a de-identified subject ID, COVID-19 status, age in years and sex. Paper-wide results and their limitations: The amount of clinical and demographic metadata varied by source and participant and was provided uncurated.

The collaborating institutions used their own protocols to collect whole blood in K2EDTA tubes. For TCRbeta analysis, collaborator samples were shipped as frozen whole blood, as isolated PBMCs, or as DNA extracted from either sample type. TCRbeta CDR3 regions were amplified from genomic DNA using the immunoSEQ Assay, a bias-controlled multiplex PCR. Concerning the study's data processing: Within the assay, amplification of reference gene primers was used to estimate how many nucleated cells each sample contained. To quantify the absolute abundance of each unique TCRbeta CDR3 rearrangement, sequence reads were collapsed and filtered. For each sample, productive Simpson clonality was calculated by taking the square root of Simpson's diversity index across productive rearrangements. TCRdb stores this immuneACCESS table with in-frame sequences only. Part of the clones is absent; in the studies checked, under half of the shortfall reflects unresolved V genes, and no reason is known for the rest. V and J calls plus clone size are reproduced from that table; the DNA served to infer D and trimming. For this sample there are approximately 160,000 clones; around 74% appear just once. The top ten clones comprise around 2.7% of the sample.

This clone came up a few times. Its antigen target is currently unknown. No much larger clone exists at a distance of one base, and base qualities are not known. Per the germline V gene, SGDLS is the CDR1 and YYNGEE is the CDR2. Germline trimming: 2 bases from V, 0 bases from J; junction bases outside gene matches: 2. Its CDR3 holds 15 amino acids, cysteine through phenylalanine. The retained sequence is limited to the CDR3, 45 bases, with the frame set at the first base. The specimen sequenced was peripheral blood. This receptor chain uses TRBV9 and TRBJ1-3; the junction holds 7 bases that match TRBD1. The receptor's source is a man in his 70s with acute or convalescent COVID-19. The CDR3 corresponds to CASSVTGVSGNTIYF. The nucleotides read TGTGCCAGCAGCGTCACAGGGGTCTCTGGAAACACCATATATTTT.